A single sample gave rise to the 14 T cell receptor beta chains below, sequenced in a study of blood T cell repertoires in COVID-19. Assay used: immunoSEQ multiplex PCR; TCRdb lists only in-frame clones, some missing. The sample consists of 75,000 to 95,000 clones, under 80% of them appearing once. The sequenced sample was peripheral blood. The receptor source for this set is a man between 65 and 80 years old with COVID-19, enrolled during active disease.

This clone came up a few times. The identical CDR3 is also encoded by other nucleotide sequences in the sample. The chain links TRBV18 to TRBJ1-1, with TRBD1 identical over 7 bases. From germline, CDR1 is KGHSH and CDR2 LQKENI. After removal of 3 bases from V and 4 bases from J, the junction contained 8 bases not matched to a gene. This CDR3 spans 15 amino acids. CDR3 amino acids: CASSPPTGQGTEAFF. The CDR3 coding sequence is TGTGCCAGCTCACCTCCGACAGGGCAGGGCACTGAAGCTTTCTTT.

V and J are TRBV13 and TRBJ2-7, with 13 bases that match TRBD2. CDR3 length: 15 residues. V shed 5 bases and J 4 bases; nucleotides not matched to a gene: 5. Germline assignment: CDR1 PRHDT and CDR2 FYEKMQ (reference sequence). The CDR3 region is CASSPWTSGSYEQYF. CDR3 DNA: TGTGCCAGCAGCCCCTGGACTAGCGGGAGTTACGAGCAGTACTTC.

This clone came up once. This chain joins TRBV18 and TRBJ2-2; D ambiguous. With 2 bases removed from V and 3 bases from J, the gap between germline ends came to 10 bases. The CDR3 covers 15 residues. Germline V gives CDR1 KGHSH, CDR2 LQKENI. The CDR3 coding sequence is TGTGCCAGCTCACCATCTAGGTCGGACACCGGGGAGCTGTTTTTT. Protein: CASSPSRSDTGELFF.

The chain has TRBV24-1 and TRBJ1-1; 7 positions agree with TRBD1. The germline V gene encodes CDR1 KGHDR and CDR2 SFDVKD. V shed 3 bases and J 9 bases; nucleotides not matched to a gene: 6. CDR3 length: 13 residues. This CDR3 reads CATSDTPTGQAFF. CDR3 sequence (DNA): TGTGCCACCAGTGATACCCCGACAGGGCAAGCTTTCTTT.

There are a few counts of this clone. This chain links TRBV15 with TRBJ2-7; D possibly corresponds to TRBD1 (6 bases). The V and J ends lost 1 base and 7 bases respectively, with 20 bases between them. This CDR3 region has 16 residues. In germline, CDR1 is LNHNV, CDR2 YYDKDF (reference sequence). CDR3 protein: CATSRGGQRVSGEQYF. DNA of the CDR3: TGTGCCACCAGCAGAGGCGGACAGAGGGTTTCGGGAGAGCAGTACTTC.

The genes are TRBV6-1 and TRBJ2-7; D remains ambiguous. In germline, CDR1 is MNHNS, CDR2 SASEGT. The CDR3 has 11 amino acids. The V end was cut by 3 bases, the J end by 6 bases, with 6 bases between. CDR3 DNA: TGTGCCAGCAGTGAGTTCGGCGAGCAGTACTTC. This translates into CASSEFGEQYF.

The rearrangement uses TRBV9 and TRBJ1-2; TRBD1 matches 9 bases. V shed 0 bases, J shed 6 bases, and the junction held 6 bases outside the gene matches. CDR1 SGDLS and CDR2 YYNGEE come from the germline V gene. CDR3 length equals 15 residues. Here the CDR3 reads CASSVARTGANGYTF. CDR3 coding DNA: TGTGCCAGCAGCGTAGCCCGGACAGGGGCGAATGGCTACACCTTC. Based on the CDR3 plus reference TRBV9 and TRBJ1-2, the full variable domain is DSGVTQTPKHLITATGQRVTLRCSPRSGDLSVYWYQQSLDQGLQFLIQYYNGEERAKGNILERFSAQQFPDLHSELNLSSLELGDSALYFCASSVARTGANGYTFGSGTRLTVV.

J is TRBJ1-5 and V is TRBV7-9; 9 bases fit TRBD1. With V trimmed by 3 bases and J by 6 bases, 15 bases remained unmatched. The length of the CDR3 is 18 residues. Germline V CDR1 and CDR2: SEHNR, FQNEAQ (reference sequence). For the CDR3, the DNA is TGTGCCAGCAGCTTGGAGGGGTCACAGGGGGCGACGATTCAGCCCCAGCATTTT. Residues: CASSLEGSQGATIQPQHF.

Points on this clone: The identical CDR3 is also encoded by other nucleotide sequences in the sample. V usage is TRBV14 and J usage is TRBJ1-1; possible D gene TRBD1, 5 bases. The CDR3 has 13 amino acids. The germline gives CDR1 SGHDN, CDR2 FVKESK. Between the trimmed V and J ends, which lost 4 bases and 4 bases, there was a span of 10 bases. The CDR3 DNA reads as TGTGCCAGCAGCCCCCAGGGATTCACTGAAGCTTTCTTT. Encoded protein: CASSPQGFTEAFF.

The chain couples TRBV7-2 to TRBJ1-2; 7 bases are a match to TRBD1. The junction had 7 bases not matched to a gene; V was cut back by 2 bases and J by 4 bases. This CDR3 comprises 15 residues. The V gene's germline CDR1 is SGHTA and CDR2 FQGNSA. The CDR3, as DNA: TGTGCCAGCAGCTTATCAGGGGGGCGCGTCTATGGCTACACCTTC. The encoded protein is CASSLSGGRVYGYTF.

The chain carries TRBV6-2 or TRBV6-3 and TRBJ2-7, with 10 bases fitting TRBD2. In germline, CDR1 is MNHEY, CDR2 SVGEGT. Germline trimming cut 2 bases from V and 3 bases from J; bases unmatched to any gene: 4. The CDR3 has 15 amino acids. The DNA of the CDR3 is TGTGCCAGCAGTTACCCTACTAGCGGGAACTACGAGCAGTACTTC. Protein sequence: CASSYPTSGNYEQYF.

The chain recombines TRBV5-1 with TRBJ2-7; D may be TRBD2 (5 bases). Germline-derived CDR1 and CDR2 are SGHRS and YFSETQ. This CDR3 spans 18 amino acids. Trimming took 0 bases from V and 0 from J, leaving 19 bases between them. CDR3: CASSLDVTGSGTSYEQYF. The CDR3 DNA is TGCGCCAGCAGCTTGGACGTTACGGGGAGCGGAACCTCCTACGAGCAGTACTTC.

The J gene is TRBJ1-5, the V gene TRBV5-5, with no clear D. CDR1 is SGHKS, CDR2 YYEKEE, per germline (reference sequence). This CDR3 contains 15 residues. Trimming took 0 bases from V and 0 from J, leaving 7 bases between them. CDR3 region: CASSLVPGSNQPQHF. CDR3 nucleotides: TGTGCCAGCAGCTTGGTCCCAGGTAGCAATCAGCCCCAGCATTTT.

V and J are TRBV4-1 and TRBJ2-3; TRBD2 aligns across 8 bases. This CDR3 contains 16 residues. CDR1 MGHRA and CDR2 YSYEKL come from the germline V gene. V was clipped by 2 bases and J by 5 bases; unmatched bases: 9. In DNA, the CDR3 is TGCGCCAGCAGCCAATTAGCGGGAAGTATTCGAGATACGCAGTATTTT. Protein sequence: CASSQLAGSIRDTQYF.